This T cell receptor (beta chain) was observed in a study of T cell changes during pregnancy in multiple sclerosis. This clone was recorded once. V shed 8 bases and J shed 8 bases, with 18 bases lying between them. Germline loops: CDR1 LNHDA, CDR2 SQIVND (reference sequence). The CDR3 covers 13 residues. The table came from immunoSEQ multiplex PCR; TCRdb's copy has only in-frame clones and leaves some out. The table has tens of thousands of clones, around 90% seen once. The sequenced sample was CD4+ T cells from peripheral blood mononuclear cells, obtained after pregnancy. The origin of this receptor is a female donor with multiple sclerosis, enrolled in a pregnancy study. J is TRBJ1-2 and V is TRBV19, with a tentative D call TRBD1 (6 bases). CDR3 in amino acids: CASGVSGGGGYTF. CDR3 coding DNA: TGTGCCAGTGGGGTGTCCGGGGGGGGCGGCTACACCTTC.